The 7 T cell receptor beta chains below all came from one sample that was sequenced in a study of CD8+ T cells in alopecia areata (dated by TCRdb to 2016 to 2019). Library creation used the immunoSEQ multiplex PCR assay. To provide template for TCR sequencing, every sample had RNA extracted and reverse transcribed into cDNA. Drawn from immuneACCESS, this table holds only the in-frame rearrangements with V and J called that TCRdb kept. Clones are partly lost; checked studies trace under half to an unresolved V gene and leave the rest unexplained. This sample is represented by tens of thousands of clones; around 60% of them were singletons. The ten biggest clones cover 40% of the sample. The source material was NKG2D-high CD8+ T cells sorted from blood. Sample cell subset or site, as interpreted from the label and publication: sorted CD8+ NKG2D-high blood T cells. The receptors stem from a human donor with alopecia areata.

The chain carries TRBV7-9 and TRBJ2-1; possible D gene TRBD2, 7 bases. This CDR3 comprises 15 residues. Germline V gene lookup returns CDR1 SEHNR and CDR2 FQNEAQ (reference sequence). V was trimmed by 3 bases and J by 7 bases, leaving 16 bases between them. The CDR3 bases are TGTGCCAGCAGCTTCGGGCGCGGGGGCGCAAATGAGCAGTTCTTC. Translated: CASSFGRGGANEQFF. The entire variable domain, with the rest obtained from reference TRBV7-9 and TRBJ2-1, is as follows: DTGVSQNPRHKITKRGQNVTFRCDPISEHNRLYWYRQTLGQGPEFLTYFQNEAQLEKSRLLSDRFSAERPKGSFSTLEIQRTEQGDSAMYLCASSFGRGGANEQFFGPGTRLTVL.

The V and J genes are TRBV7-9 and TRBJ2-7, with TRBD1 matching 7 bases. This CDR3 is built from 13 residues. V trimming: 5 bases; J trimming: 2 bases; junction bases outside the gene matches: 3. Germline CDR1 and CDR2: SEHNR and FQNEAQ (reference sequence). CDR3 protein: CASSVGQTYEQYF. Here the CDR3 DNA reads TGTGCCAGCAGCGTGGGACAGACCTACGAGCAGTACTTC.

V and J are TRBV5-1 and TRBJ1-4, with unresolved D. Germline V gene data show CDR1 as SGHRS and CDR2 as YFSETQ. Trimming left V 4 bases short and J 7 bases short, with 17 bases between. The CDR3 totals 15 residues. The CDR3, as DNA: TGCGCCAGCAGCCCCCGACTGTCACAAACTGAAAAACTGTTTTTT. Its translation is CASSPRLSQTEKLFF.

The V and J genes are TRBV4-3 and TRBJ1-3; D is unresolved. The CDR3 has 18 amino acids. Germline V CDR1 and CDR2: LGHNA, YSLEER. Trimming cost V 0 bases and J 0 bases, with 15 bases left between them. CDR3 DNA sequence: TGCGCCAGCAGCCAAGATCCGCCTGCAGCTAGCTCTGGAAACACCATATATTTT. Translation gives CASSQDPPAASSGNTIYF.

The J gene is TRBJ1-1, the V gene TRBV7-9, with a weak D call TRBD1 (6 bases). The CDR3 is 14 amino acids. Germline V gene sequence: CDR1 SEHNR, CDR2 FQNEAQ (reference sequence). Trimming removed 4 bases from V and 3 bases from J, with 12 bases in between. CDR3 region: CASSYTGSDTEAFF. DNA for the CDR3: TGTGCCAGCAGCTACACAGGGTCGGACACTGAAGCTTTCTTT.

This clone was found once. This chain connects TRBV9 to TRBJ2-5; TRBD2 matches at 15 bases. Per the germline V gene, CDR1 is SGDLS and CDR2 is YYNGEE. V lost 3 bases, J lost 5 bases, and 5 bases stayed unmatched. This CDR3 is built from 16 residues. For the CDR3, the DNA is TGTGCCAGCAGCGCCCGGACTAGCGGGGGGGACGAGACCCAGTACTTC. This translates into CASSARTSGGDETQYF. The full variable domain, completed using reference TRBV9 and TRBJ2-5, is DSGVTQTPKHLITATGQRVTLRCSPRSGDLSVYWYQQSLDQGLQFLIQYYNGEERAKGNILERFSAQQFPDLHSELNLSSLELGDSALYFCASSARTSGGDETQYFGPGTRLLVL.

The rearrangement links TRBV5-4 to TRBJ2-7; 8 bases fit TRBD1. V shed 3 bases and J 5 bases; nucleotides not matched to a gene: 7. CDR1 and CDR2 from the germline V gene are SGHNT and YYREEE (reference sequence). The CDR3 contains 14 residues. Here the CDR3 reads CASSSGGSTHEQYF. As DNA, the CDR3 is TGTGCCAGCAGCTCAGGGGGCAGCACACACGAGCAGTACTTC.